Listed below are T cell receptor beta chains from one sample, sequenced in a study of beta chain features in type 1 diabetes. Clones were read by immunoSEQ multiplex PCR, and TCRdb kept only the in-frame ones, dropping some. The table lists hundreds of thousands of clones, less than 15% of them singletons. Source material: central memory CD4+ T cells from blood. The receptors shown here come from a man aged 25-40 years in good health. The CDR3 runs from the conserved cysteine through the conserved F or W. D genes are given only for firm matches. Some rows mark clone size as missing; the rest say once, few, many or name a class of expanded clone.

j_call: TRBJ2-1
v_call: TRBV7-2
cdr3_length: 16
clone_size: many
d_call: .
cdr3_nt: TGTGCCAGCAGCTCTAGCCGCACCTCTAGCTACAATGAGCAGTTCTTC
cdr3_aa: CASSSSRTSSYNEQFF

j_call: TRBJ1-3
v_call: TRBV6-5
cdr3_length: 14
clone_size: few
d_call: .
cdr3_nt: TGTGCCAGCAGTTGGAGGGCCTCTGGAAACACCATATATTTT
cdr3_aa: CASSWRASGNTIYF

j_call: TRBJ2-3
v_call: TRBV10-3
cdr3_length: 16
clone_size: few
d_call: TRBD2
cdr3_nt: TGTGCCATCAAGGGTACTACGGGGGGGCCCACAGATACGCAGTATTTT
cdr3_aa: CAIKGTTGGPTDTQYF

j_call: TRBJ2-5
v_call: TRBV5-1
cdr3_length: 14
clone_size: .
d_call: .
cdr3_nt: TGCGCCAGCAGCCGCGACAGGTTCCAAGAGACCCAGTACTTC
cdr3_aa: CASSRDRFQETQYF

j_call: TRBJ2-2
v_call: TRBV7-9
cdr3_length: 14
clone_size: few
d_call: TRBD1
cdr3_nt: TGTGCCAGCAACACTCAGGGGGTGAGCGGGGAGCTGTTTTTT
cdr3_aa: CASNTQGVSGELFF

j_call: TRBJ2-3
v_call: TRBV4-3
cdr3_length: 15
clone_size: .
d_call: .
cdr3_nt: TGCGCCAGCAGCGTACGAGGGGGGGCCACAGATACGCAGTATTTT
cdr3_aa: CASSVRGGATDTQYF

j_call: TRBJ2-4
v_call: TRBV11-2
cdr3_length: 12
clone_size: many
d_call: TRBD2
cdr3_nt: TGTGCCATAAGCGGGAGTGGAAACATTCAGTACTTC
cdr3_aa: CAISGSGNIQYF

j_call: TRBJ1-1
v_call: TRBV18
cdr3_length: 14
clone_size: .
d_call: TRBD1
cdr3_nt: TGTGCCAGCTTAAAAGACAGGGCGGACACTGAAGCTTTCTTT
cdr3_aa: CASLKDRADTEAFF

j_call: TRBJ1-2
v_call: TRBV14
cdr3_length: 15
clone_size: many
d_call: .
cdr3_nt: TGTGCCAGCAGCCAAGTAGGATTGGGGGAGAATGGCTACACCTTC
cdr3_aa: CASSQVGLGENGYTF

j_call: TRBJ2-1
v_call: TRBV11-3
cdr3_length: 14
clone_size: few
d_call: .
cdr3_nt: TGTGCCACGAAGGAGGGACTCGCGGGCGATGAGCAGTTCTTC
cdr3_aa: CATKEGLAGDEQFF

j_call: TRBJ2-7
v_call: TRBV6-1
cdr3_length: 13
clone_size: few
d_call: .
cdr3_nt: TGTGCCAGCAGCACCGCCTCCTTCTACGAGCAGTACTTC
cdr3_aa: CASSTASFYEQYF

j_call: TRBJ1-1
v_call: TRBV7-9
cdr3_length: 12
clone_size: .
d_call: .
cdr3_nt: TGTGCCAGCAGGTTGTCCCTCAATCTGGCTTTCTTT
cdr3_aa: CASRLSLNLAFF

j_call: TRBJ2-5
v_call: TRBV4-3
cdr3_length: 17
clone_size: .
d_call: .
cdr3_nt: TGCGCCAGCAGCCAAGACCCACGTGGGGGACTCCAAGAGACCCAGTACTTC
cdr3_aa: CASSQDPRGGLQETQYF

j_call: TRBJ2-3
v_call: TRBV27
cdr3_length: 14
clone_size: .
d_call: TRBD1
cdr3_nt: TGTGCCAGCAGCGACAGGGGCTACACAGATACGCAGTATTTT
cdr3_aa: CASSDRGYTDTQYF

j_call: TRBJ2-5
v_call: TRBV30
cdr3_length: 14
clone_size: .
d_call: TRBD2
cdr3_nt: TGTGCCTGGAGTGTGGGGGGGATCAAGGAGACCCAGTACTTC
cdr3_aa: CAWSVGGIKETQYF

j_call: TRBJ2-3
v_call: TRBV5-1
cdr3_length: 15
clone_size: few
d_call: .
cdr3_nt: TGCGCCAGCAGCTCAACAGGGGGGGCCACAGATACGCAGTATTTT
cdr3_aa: CASSSTGGATDTQYF

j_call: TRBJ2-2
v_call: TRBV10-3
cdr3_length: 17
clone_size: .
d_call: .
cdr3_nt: TGTGCCGCCGGCGCTTCTTGGGGTGACCGAAACACCGGGGAGCTGTTTTTT
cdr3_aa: CAAGASWGDRNTGELFF

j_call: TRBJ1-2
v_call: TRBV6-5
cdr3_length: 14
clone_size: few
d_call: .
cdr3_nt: TGTGCCAGCAGTTTAAACAGGGTAGGGAGTGGCTACACCTTC
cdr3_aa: CASSLNRVGSGYTF